The T cell receptor (beta chain) described here comes from a study of blood T cell repertoires in COVID-19 (TCRdb year 2020). Notes on the research overall: Collaborator samples came from the United States, Italy and Spain and covered acute and convalescent phases of COVID-19. The material from the prospective study consisted of cDNA or gDNA derived from T cells, B-cell-depleted T cells, or PBMCs. Deeply sampled blood TCRbeta repertoires from subjects exposed to, actively infected with, or recovered from COVID-19 were included in the dataset. The repertoires were made available in a free public database intended to serve as a resource for research on the immune response to SARS-CoV-2. Samples came from the ongoing ImmuneRACE study (first 160 participants) plus 1,254 subjects from 6 global collaborators. A de-identified subject ID, COVID-19 status, age in years and sex were almost always included in the sample metadata. Where HLA class I and class II types were available, the types were taken from metadata supplied by the sample provider, not from assay-based typing. Overall study outcomes, separate from this receptor: The quantity of clinical and demographic metadata differed by source and by participant and was supplied without curation.

The immunoSEQ Assay, a bias-controlled multiplex PCR, was used to amplify TCRbeta CDR3 regions from genomic DNA. As for the authors' bioinformatics: The number of nucleated cells in each sample was estimated by amplification of reference gene primers within the assay. To quantify the absolute abundance of each unique TCRbeta CDR3 rearrangement, sequence reads were collapsed and filtered. For each sample, productive Simpson clonality was calculated as the square root of Simpson's diversity index across productive rearrangements. In TCRdb, the immuneACCESS table is reduced to in-frame sequences with V and J assigned. These tables do not hold every clone; where another copy was compared, an unresolved V gene accounts for under half, and the others remain unexplained. V and J calls and clone size are given by that table; D and trimming were obtained from the DNA. The sample data list fewer than 350,000 clones, and roughly 85% of these were observed just once. Of the sample, around 4.5% is held by the ten largest clones.

CDR1 and CDR2, per the germline V gene, are SGHTA and FQGTGA. V trim: 5 bases; J trim: 1 base; unmatched bases: 9. From the cysteine through the phenylalanine, the CDR3 covers 16 amino acids. This entry keeps only the CDR3 DNA: 48 bases, framed from base 1. Participants in the prospective study were enrolled through a virtual design, were aged about 18 to 100 years, and lived in about two dozen United States geographic areas. In the prospective study, cohorts were assigned on the basis of participant-reported clinical history obtained from a screening survey and a study questionnaire. Mobile phlebotomists in the prospective study collected whole blood, serum and a nasopharyngeal or oropharyngeal swab from every participant. Prospective study participants could optionally give additional blood draws and questionnaires over an approximately two-month period. Prospective study blood samples were shipped either frozen or at room temperature before DNA extraction.

Notes on this clone: The antigen this receptor binds is unknown. No base qualities exist here, and no much larger clone lies one base off it.

The chain employs TRBV7-3 and TRBJ1-1; TRBD1 matches 8 bases in the middle. The clonotype was recovered from a woman aged 40 to 50 with acute COVID-19. What was sequenced was PBMCs or T cells enriched from blood (not recorded which). The CDR3 amino acid sequence is: CASSPAVGTGNTEAFF. The sequence in DNA is TGTGCCAGCAGCCCGGCGGTGGGGACAGGGAACACTGAAGCTTTCTTT.